A selection of T cell receptor beta chains follows, all from one sample in a study of blood T cell repertoires in COVID-19. The method was immunoSEQ multiplex PCR; TCRdb's version includes in-frame clones alone and lacks a portion of them. The sample yields about 290,000 clones, about nine tenths seen once. What was sequenced was peripheral blood. The source of these receptors is a woman between 40 and 50 years old who had recovered from COVID-19. Both conserved end residues are part of each CDR3.

j_call: TRBJ2-1; v_call: TRBV5-1; cdr3_aa: CASSLVASGTHNEQFF
j_call: TRBJ2-1; v_call: TRBV30; cdr3_aa: CAWSVSGGGHNEQFF
j_call: TRBJ1-1; v_call: TRBV30; cdr3_aa: CAWTPGLNTEAFF
j_call: TRBJ2-2; v_call: TRBV2; cdr3_aa: CASRALAGVIGELFF
j_call: TRBJ1-5; v_call: TRBV27; cdr3_aa: CASSAGQGNQPQHF
j_call: TRBJ2-1; v_call: TRBV5-1; cdr3_aa: CASSSGTSGRDEQFF
j_call: TRBJ2-6; v_call: TRBV12-2; cdr3_aa: CASRPGGFGANVLTF
j_call: TRBJ2-5; v_call: TRBV24-1; cdr3_aa: CATSSGTRSHQETQYF
j_call: TRBJ2-5; v_call: TRBV7-7; cdr3_aa: CASSLGTGLETQYF
j_call: TRBJ2-3; v_call: TRBV19; cdr3_aa: CASRAREPTQYF
j_call: TRBJ2-1; v_call: TRBV9; cdr3_aa: CASSGGAGPTYNEQFF
j_call: TRBJ1-4; v_call: TRBV12-2; cdr3_aa: CASQGGTGEKLFF
j_call: TRBJ2-7; v_call: TRBV3-1/TRBV3-2; cdr3_aa: CASSQDPETYEQYF
j_call: TRBJ1-1; v_call: TRBV5-8; cdr3_aa: CASSRGAGLTDLAFF
j_call: TRBJ2-3; v_call: TRBV6-1; cdr3_aa: CASSEGLGQPRDTQYF
j_call: TRBJ1-6; v_call: TRBV19; cdr3_aa: CASSMGVDRGGYSPLHF
j_call: TRBJ2-3; v_call: TRBV3-1/TRBV3-2; cdr3_aa: CASSSRTSGRVSDTQYF
j_call: TRBJ1-2; v_call: TRBV6-5; cdr3_aa: CASSAAGTYGYTF
j_call: TRBJ2-7; v_call: TRBV5-1; cdr3_aa: CASSYGQLGQSSYEQYF
j_call: TRBJ2-2; v_call: TRBV6-6; cdr3_aa: CASSYLGTRNTGELFF
j_call: TRBJ2-5; v_call: TRBV9; cdr3_aa: CASSVGLAGLSETQYF
j_call: TRBJ1-4; v_call: TRBV30; cdr3_aa: CAWNKGASNEKLFF
j_call: TRBJ2-7; v_call: TRBV24-1; cdr3_aa: CATSAGRYYEQYF
j_call: TRBJ2-1; v_call: TRBV7-3; cdr3_aa: CASSLTLSSGYNEQFF
j_call: TRBJ2-2; v_call: TRBV5-1; cdr3_aa: CASSRYMNTGELFF
j_call: TRBJ2-5; v_call: TRBV19; cdr3_aa: CASSGTGQETQYF
j_call: TRBJ2-7; v_call: TRBV14; cdr3_aa: CASSTAGGSSYEQYF
j_call: TRBJ2-7; v_call: TRBV7-2; cdr3_aa: CASRYAGQGIYEQYF
j_call: TRBJ2-2; v_call: TRBV7-6; cdr3_aa: CASSQQVEASTGELFF
j_call: TRBJ2-7; v_call: TRBV7-3; cdr3_aa: CASSPEGGPRYEQYF
j_call: TRBJ1-6; v_call: TRBV15; cdr3_aa: CATSWKQGGALHF
j_call: TRBJ2-7; v_call: TRBV28; cdr3_aa: CASSLSGVYEQYF
j_call: TRBJ2-6; v_call: TRBV27; cdr3_aa: CALAGSGANVLTF
j_call: TRBJ2-5; v_call: TRBV5-1; cdr3_aa: CASSRDRDIQETQYF
j_call: TRBJ2-2; v_call: TRBV11-1; cdr3_aa: CASKEGAGELFF
j_call: TRBJ1-3; v_call: TRBV3-1/TRBV3-2; cdr3_aa: CASSQMTAPSGNTIYF
j_call: TRBJ2-1; v_call: TRBV3-1/TRBV3-2; cdr3_aa: CASSLSAGDEQFF
j_call: TRBJ1-1; v_call: TRBV30; cdr3_aa: CAWSVDMNTEAFF
j_call: TRBJ2-7; v_call: TRBV27; cdr3_aa: CASSSIDSSYEQYF
j_call: TRBJ2-5; v_call: TRBV5-4; cdr3_aa: CASSLGSGREETQYF
j_call: TRBJ1-1; v_call: TRBV27; cdr3_aa: CASSFSLGGFTEAFF
j_call: TRBJ2-3; v_call: TRBV5-1; cdr3_aa: CASSIDGTGPTDTQYF
j_call: TRBJ1-3; v_call: TRBV12-3/TRBV12-4; cdr3_aa: CASSWDSKNTIYF
j_call: TRBJ2-5; v_call: TRBV18; cdr3_aa: CASSPLSGGQETQYF
j_call: TRBJ1-1; v_call: TRBV19; cdr3_aa: CASSISGNTEAFF
j_call: TRBJ2-3; v_call: TRBV14; cdr3_aa: CASRTGDSTDTQYF
j_call: TRBJ2-7; v_call: TRBV5-1; cdr3_aa: CASSLGGTYEQYF
j_call: TRBJ2-3; v_call: TRBV11-2; cdr3_aa: CASSFLAGAGADTQYF
j_call: TRBJ1-6; v_call: TRBV19; cdr3_aa: CASSTGGSPLHF
j_call: TRBJ2-3; v_call: TRBV3-1/TRBV3-2; cdr3_aa: CASSQDPPSGTHTDTQYF
j_call: TRBJ2-7; v_call: TRBV15; cdr3_aa: CATSVAQLAGGREQYF
j_call: TRBJ2-7; v_call: TRBV3-1/TRBV3-2; cdr3_aa: CASSQLSGDSYEQYF
j_call: TRBJ1-5; v_call: TRBV19; cdr3_aa: CASSNPLDRGYSNQPQHF
j_call: TRBJ1-4; v_call: TRBV28; cdr3_aa: CASRDTGGNEKLFF
j_call: TRBJ2-3; v_call: TRBV19; cdr3_aa: CASSIVPLREDTDTQYF